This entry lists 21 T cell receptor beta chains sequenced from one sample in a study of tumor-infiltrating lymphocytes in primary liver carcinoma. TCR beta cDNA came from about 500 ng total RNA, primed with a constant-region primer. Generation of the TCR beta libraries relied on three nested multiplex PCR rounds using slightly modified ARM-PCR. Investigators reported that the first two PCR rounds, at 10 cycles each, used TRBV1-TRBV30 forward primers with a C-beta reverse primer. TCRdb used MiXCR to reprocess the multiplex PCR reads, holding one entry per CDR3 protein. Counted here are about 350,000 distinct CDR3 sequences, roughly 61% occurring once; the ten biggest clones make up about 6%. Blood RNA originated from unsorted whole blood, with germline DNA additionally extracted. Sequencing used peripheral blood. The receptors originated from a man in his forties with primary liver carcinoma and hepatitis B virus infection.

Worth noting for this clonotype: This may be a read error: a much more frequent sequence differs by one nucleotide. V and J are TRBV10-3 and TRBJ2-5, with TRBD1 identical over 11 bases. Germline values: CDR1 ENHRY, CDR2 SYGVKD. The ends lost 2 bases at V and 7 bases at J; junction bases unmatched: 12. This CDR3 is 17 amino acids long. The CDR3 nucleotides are TGTGCCATCAGTGAGCCGAAGGGACAGGGGGGGACGGTGACCCAGTACTTC. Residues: CAISEPKGQGGTVTQYF.

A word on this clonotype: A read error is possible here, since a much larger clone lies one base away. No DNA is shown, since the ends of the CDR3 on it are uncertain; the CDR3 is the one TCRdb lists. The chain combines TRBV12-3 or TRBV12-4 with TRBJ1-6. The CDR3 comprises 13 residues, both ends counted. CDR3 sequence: CASILEYNSPLHF.

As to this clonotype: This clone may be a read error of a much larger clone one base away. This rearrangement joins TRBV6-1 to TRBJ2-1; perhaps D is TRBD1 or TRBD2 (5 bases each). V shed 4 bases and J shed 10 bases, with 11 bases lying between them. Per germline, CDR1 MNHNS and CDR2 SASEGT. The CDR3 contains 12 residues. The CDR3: CASSGQCGEQFF. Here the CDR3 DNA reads TGTGCCAGCAGTGGACAGTGCGGGGAGCAGTTCTTC.

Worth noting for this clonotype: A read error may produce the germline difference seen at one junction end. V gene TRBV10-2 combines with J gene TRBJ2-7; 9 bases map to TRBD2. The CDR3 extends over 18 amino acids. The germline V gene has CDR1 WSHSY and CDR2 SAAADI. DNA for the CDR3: TGCGCCAGCAATGAGTCGTGGACTAGCGTGAGGGCCACTCCCGAGCAGTACTTC. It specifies CASNESWTSVRATPEQYF.

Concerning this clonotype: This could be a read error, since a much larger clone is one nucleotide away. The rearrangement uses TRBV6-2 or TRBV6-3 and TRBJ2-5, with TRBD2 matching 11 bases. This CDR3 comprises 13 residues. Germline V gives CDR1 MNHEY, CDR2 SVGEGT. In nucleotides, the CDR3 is TGTGCCAGCAGATTAGCGGGAGGGCATGAGCAGCTCTTC. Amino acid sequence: CASRLAGGHEQLF.

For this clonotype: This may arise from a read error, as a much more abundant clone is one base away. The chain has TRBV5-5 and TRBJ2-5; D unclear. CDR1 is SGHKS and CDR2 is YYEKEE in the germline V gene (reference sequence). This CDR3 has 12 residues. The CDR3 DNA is TGTGCCAGCAGCTTGTCTGAAGAGGCCCAGTACTTC. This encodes CASSLSEEAQYF.

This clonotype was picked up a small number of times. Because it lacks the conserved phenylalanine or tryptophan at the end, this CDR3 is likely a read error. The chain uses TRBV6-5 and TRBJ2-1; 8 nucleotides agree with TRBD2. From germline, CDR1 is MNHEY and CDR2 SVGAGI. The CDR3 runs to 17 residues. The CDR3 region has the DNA TGTGCCAGCAGTTACTCGGCTAGCGGGCCTCCCTATAATGAGCAGTTCTTA. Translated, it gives CASSYSASGPPYNEQFL.

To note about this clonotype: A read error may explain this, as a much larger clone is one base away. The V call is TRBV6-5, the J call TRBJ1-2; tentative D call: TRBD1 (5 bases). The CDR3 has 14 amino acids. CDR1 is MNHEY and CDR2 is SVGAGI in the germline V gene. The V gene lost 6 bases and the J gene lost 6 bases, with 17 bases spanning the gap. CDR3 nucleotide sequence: TGTGCCAGCAGCCCACTCCAGGGACCGAATGGCTACACCTTC. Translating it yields CASSPLQGPNGYTF.

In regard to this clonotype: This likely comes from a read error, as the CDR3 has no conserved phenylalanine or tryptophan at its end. The chain's CDR3 is CASSSGTGVGIDTQYL. The CDR3 DNA is TGTGCCAGCAGCTCCGGGACAGGGGTCGGCATAGATACGCAGTATTTG. The gene calls are TRBV5-4 and TRBJ2-3; 10 bases map to TRBD1. Germline values: CDR1 SGHNT, CDR2 YYREEE (reference sequence). The CDR3 has 16 amino acids. The J segment lost 5 bases and the V segment lost 3 bases, leaving 9 bases of the junction unmatched.

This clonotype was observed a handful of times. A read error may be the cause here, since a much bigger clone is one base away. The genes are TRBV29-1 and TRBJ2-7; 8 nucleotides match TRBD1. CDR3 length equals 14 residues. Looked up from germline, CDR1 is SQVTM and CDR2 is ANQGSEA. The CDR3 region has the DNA TGCGGCGTTGACTCCGGGACAGGATCCTACGAGCAGTACTTC. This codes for CGVDSGTGSYEQYF.

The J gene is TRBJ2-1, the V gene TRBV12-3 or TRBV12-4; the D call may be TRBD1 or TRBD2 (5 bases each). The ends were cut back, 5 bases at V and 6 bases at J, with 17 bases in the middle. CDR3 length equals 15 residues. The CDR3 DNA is TGTGCCAGCAGTCACTCCGGGGCGAGAGGCAATGAGCAGTTCTTC. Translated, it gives CASSHSGARGNEQFF.

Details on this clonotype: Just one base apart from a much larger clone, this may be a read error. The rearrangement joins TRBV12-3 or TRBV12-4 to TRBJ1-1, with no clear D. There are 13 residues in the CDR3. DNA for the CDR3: TGTGCCAACAGTTTAGTATCGGACACTGAAGCTTTCTTT. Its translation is CANSLVSDTEAFF.

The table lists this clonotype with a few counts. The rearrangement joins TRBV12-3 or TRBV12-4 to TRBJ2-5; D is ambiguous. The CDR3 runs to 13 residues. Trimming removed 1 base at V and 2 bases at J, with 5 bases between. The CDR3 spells CASSLGYQETQYF. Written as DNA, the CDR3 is TGTGCCAGCAGTTTAGGTTATCAAGAGACCCAGTACTTC.

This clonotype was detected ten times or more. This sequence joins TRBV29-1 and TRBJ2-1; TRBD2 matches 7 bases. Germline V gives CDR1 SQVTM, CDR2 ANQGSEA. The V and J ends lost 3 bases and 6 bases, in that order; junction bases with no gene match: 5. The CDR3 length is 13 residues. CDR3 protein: CSVDIAGLNEQFF. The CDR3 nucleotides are TGCAGCGTTGATATAGCGGGTCTCAATGAGCAGTTCTTC.

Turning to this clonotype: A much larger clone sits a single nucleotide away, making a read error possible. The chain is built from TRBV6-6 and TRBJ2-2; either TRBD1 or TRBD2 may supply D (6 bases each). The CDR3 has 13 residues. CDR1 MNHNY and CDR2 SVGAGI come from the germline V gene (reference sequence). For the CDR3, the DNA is TGTGCCAGCACCGACTGGGGGGCCGGGGAGCTGCTTTTT. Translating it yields CASTDWGAGELLF.

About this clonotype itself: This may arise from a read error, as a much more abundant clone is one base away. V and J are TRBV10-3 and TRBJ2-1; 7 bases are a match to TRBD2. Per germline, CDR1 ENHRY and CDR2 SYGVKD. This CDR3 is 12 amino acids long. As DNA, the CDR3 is TGTACCGGCGGCACCGGACTAGATGAGCAGTTCTTC. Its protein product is CTGGTGLDEQFF.

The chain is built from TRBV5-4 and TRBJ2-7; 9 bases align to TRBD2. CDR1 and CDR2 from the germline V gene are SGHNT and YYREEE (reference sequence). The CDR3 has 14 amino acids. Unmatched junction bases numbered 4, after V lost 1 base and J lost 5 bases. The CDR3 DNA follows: TGTGCCAGCAGCTTGAGCGGGAGGAACGACGAGCAGTACTTC. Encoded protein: CASSLSGRNDEQYF. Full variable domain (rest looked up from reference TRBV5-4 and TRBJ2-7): ETGVTQSPTHLIKTRGQQVTLRCSSQSGHNTVSWYQQALGQGPQFIFQYYREEENGRGNFPPRFSGLQFPNYSSELNVNALELDDSALYLCASSLSGRNDEQYFGPGTRLTVT.

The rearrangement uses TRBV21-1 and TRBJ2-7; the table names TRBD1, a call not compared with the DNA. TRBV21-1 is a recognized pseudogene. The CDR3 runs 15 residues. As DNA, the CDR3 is TGTGCCACCGTCTCGGGACAGGGGTCGGGGTACGAGCAGTACTTC. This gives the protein CATVSGQGSGYEQYF.

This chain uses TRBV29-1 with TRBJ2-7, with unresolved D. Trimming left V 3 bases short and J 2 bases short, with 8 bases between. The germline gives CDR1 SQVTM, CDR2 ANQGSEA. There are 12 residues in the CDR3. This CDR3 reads CSVETDPYEQYF. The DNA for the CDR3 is TGCAGCGTTGAGACTGATCCCTACGAGCAGTACTTC.

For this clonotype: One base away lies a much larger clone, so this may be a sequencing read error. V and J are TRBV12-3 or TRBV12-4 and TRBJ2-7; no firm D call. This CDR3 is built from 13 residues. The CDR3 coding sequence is TGTGCCGGCAGTGGCAGCGACTCCTACGAGCAGTACTTC. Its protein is CAGSGSDSYEQYF.

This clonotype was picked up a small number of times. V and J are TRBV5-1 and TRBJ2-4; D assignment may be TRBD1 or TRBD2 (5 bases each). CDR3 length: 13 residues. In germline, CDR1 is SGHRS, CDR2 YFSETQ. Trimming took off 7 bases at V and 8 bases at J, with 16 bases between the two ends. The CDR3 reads CASAGTAVDIQYF. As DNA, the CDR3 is TGCGCCAGCGCCGGGACGGCCGTTGACATTCAGTACTTC.